This T cell receptor (beta chain) was found in a study of somatic mutations in cytotoxic T cells in rheumatoid arthritis. Clones were read by immunoSEQ multiplex PCR, and TCRdb kept only the in-frame ones, dropping some. The data show around 19,000 clones, around 84% seen once. Sequencing was performed on CD8+ T cells sorted from blood. The origin of this receptor is a woman between 45 and 65 years old in good health.

CDR3 bases: TGTGCCAGCAGCGCCATCCCAGCGGGGCAAGAGACCCAGTACTTC. Its protein product is CASSAIPAGQETQYF. This chain connects TRBV7-6 to TRBJ2-5; 7 bases agree with TRBD2. V shed 5 bases, J shed 2 bases, and the junction held 8 bases outside the gene matches. The V gene's germline CDR1 is SGHVS and CDR2 FNYEAQ. This CDR3 is built from 15 residues.